The 2 T cell receptor beta chains below come from one sample, sequenced in a study of post-analysis software for immune sequencing data (dated by TCRdb to the mid-2010s). Broad study findings and their caveats: Significantly higher frequencies in patients than in controls were found for a few TRBV segments, including TRBV5-6, TRBV5-1 and TRBV20-1.

Their specific antigens are unknown. The method behind the library was PCR. TCRdb records Illumina HiSeq 2500 as the sequencer. Unique molecular identifiers were incorporated into TCR beta cDNA libraries to reduce PCR and sequencing biases. TCRdb reworked the public reads: Q25 trimming with fastp, MiXCR clone assembly, productive beta chains retained. Every distinct CDR3 protein forms one entry, paired with its most common genes and DNA. Present in this sample are hundreds of thousands of distinct CDR3 sequences, about 60% of which were seen just once. Of the sample, 10% to 12% is held by the ten largest clones. Sequencing used blood. Source of these receptors: a girl aged 2-10 years with multiple sclerosis.

The chain recombines TRBV7-2 with TRBJ2-1; 8 positions match TRBD1. CDR1 SGHTA and CDR2 FQGNSA come from the germline V gene. The V gene end was trimmed by 5 bases and the J gene end by 7 bases; junction bases not matched to a gene: 7. The CDR3 consists of 14 residues. Written as DNA, the CDR3 is TGTGCCAGCAGCCAGATGACAGGGGATAATGAGCAGTTCTTC. This sequence encodes CASSQMTGDNEQFF.

The rearrangement joins TRBV7-9 to TRBJ2-3; D gene uncertain. This CDR3 is built from 14 residues. In germline, CDR1 is SEHNR, CDR2 FQNEAQ (reference sequence). V shed 4 bases and J shed 2 bases, with 10 bases lying between them. The CDR3 region is CASSSRTYTDTQYF. The CDR3 nucleotides read TGTGCCAGCAGCTCCAGGACCTACACAGATACGCAGTATTTT.